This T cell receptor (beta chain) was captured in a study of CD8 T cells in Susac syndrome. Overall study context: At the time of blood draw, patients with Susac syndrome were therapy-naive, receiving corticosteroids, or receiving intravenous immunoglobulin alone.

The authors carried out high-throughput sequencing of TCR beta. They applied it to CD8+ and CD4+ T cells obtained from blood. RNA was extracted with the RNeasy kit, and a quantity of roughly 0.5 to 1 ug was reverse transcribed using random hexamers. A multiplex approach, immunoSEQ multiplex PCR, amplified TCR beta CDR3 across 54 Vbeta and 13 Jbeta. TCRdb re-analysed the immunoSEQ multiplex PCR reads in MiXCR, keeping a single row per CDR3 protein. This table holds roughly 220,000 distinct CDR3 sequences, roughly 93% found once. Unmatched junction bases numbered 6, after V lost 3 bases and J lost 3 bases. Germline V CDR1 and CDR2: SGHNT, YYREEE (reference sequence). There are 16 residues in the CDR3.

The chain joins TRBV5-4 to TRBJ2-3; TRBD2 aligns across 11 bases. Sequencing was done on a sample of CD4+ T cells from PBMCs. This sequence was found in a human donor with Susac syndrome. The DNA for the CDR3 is TGTGCCAGCAGCTATAGCGGGGGGGCCGATACAGATACGCAGTATTTT. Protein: CASSYSGGADTDTQYF.